The TCR beta chain described here comes from a study of vaccination effects on CD4 cells after COVID-19. Background on the study: Viral peptide pool expansion of antigen-specific CD4+ T cells preceded sequencing in the ViraFEST assay.

General observations from the study: Clones of infection and vaccine origin contracted markedly late after vaccination.

When less than 11 days of culture had elapsed, CD4+ T cells were isolated. Participants received two doses of either the BNT162b2 or mRNA-1273 vaccine. In the cultures, half the medium was exchanged for IL-2 medium on days 3 and 7. Details on this clone: What it recognizes is unknown.

The data were produced by immunoSEQ multiplex PCR, yet TCRdb's version contains in-frame clones alone and is incomplete. This sample has 30,000 or so clones, with roughly 81% found just once. The germline V and J ends were trimmed by 3 bases and 4 bases, with 9 bases remaining between them. CDR1 and CDR2 (germline): LNHDA, SQIVND (reference sequence). This CDR3 has 13 amino acids. V is TRBV19 and J is TRBJ1-1; no definite D call. This sequence was found in a human donor who received a COVID-19 vaccine. The sequences come from CD4+ T cells from PBMCs cultured without peptide, collected after COVID-19 vaccination. The CDR3 DNA reads TGTGCCAGTAGTATCCAAGTTTCCACTGAAGCTTTCTTT. It yields the protein CASSIQVSTEAFF. Drawing the rest from reference TRBV19 and TRBJ1-1, the complete variable domain is DGGITQSPKYLFRKEGQNVTLSCEQNLNHDAMYWYRQDPGQGLRLIYYSQIVNDFQKGDIAEGYSVSREKKESFPLTVTSAQKNPTAFYLCASSIQVSTEAFFGQGTRLTVV.